This T cell receptor beta chain was documented in a study of identical twins. Study-level points and caveats: The study reached conclusions through statistical analysis that was cross-sectional, not following the same donors. Partial confounding of zero-insertion analyses by invariant MAIT and iNKT cells was possible. Insertions ran lower in abundant cord blood beta clonotypes, though not in memory repertoires.

This clonotype has only a few counts. What it binds is not known. With no exceptions, donors were healthy Caucasians. Using its own MiXCR run on the 5' RACE reads, TCRdb lists one record per CDR3 protein. The sample yields 350,000 to 500,000 distinct CDR3 sequences, around 20% seen once. Sequencing was performed on naive T cells sorted from blood. The sequence derives from a man aged 50 to 59 in good health.

The DNA of the CDR3 is TGCGCCAGCAGCCAAGAGGACGGAGAGTCCTACGAGCAGTACTTC. As protein: CASSQEDGESYEQYF. The J gene is TRBJ2-7, the V gene TRBV4-3; D is ambiguous. Germline V gives CDR1 LGHNA, CDR2 YSLEER. The CDR3 spans 15 residues. V lost 0 bases to trimming and J lost 1 base, with 10 bases between them.